Sequencing of this T cell receptor beta chain was carried out in a study of cytomegalovirus exposure and HLA in healthy donors. At the level of the study: In a later analysis, it was reported that the roughly 120 validation repertoires had been produced on the same platform as the 670 or so repertoires belonging to the first cohort.

For this clone: Its cognate antigen is unknown.

Study conclusions and caveats: First-cohort TCR clusters were later found to tend to co-occur in the roughly 110 validation repertoires. Testing in vitro showed three CMV-associated chains specific for CMV antigens.

While the first cohort had around 700 subjects, the donors belonged to the separate validation cohort of roughly 130 subjects. This table comes from immunoSEQ multiplex PCR, and its TCRdb copy is limited to in-frame clones, with some not included. There are about 350,000 clones in the sample; roughly 90% occur only once, and approximately 1.1% lies in the top ten. This CDR3 has 21 amino acids. CDR1 is SQVTM and CDR2 is ANQGSEA in the germline V gene. V lost 3 bases, J lost 0 bases, and 27 bases lay in between. This receptor was obtained from a woman aged 30 to 39 in good health and CMV-seropositive. V gene TRBV29-1 combines with J gene TRBJ2-6, with D possibly TRBD1 on 6 matching bases. The specimen was PBMCs. The CDR3 is CSVDDSGTPKGGPSGANVLTF. As DNA, the CDR3 is TGCAGCGTTGACGATTCTGGGACACCTAAAGGGGGACCCTCTGGGGCCAACGTCCTGACTTTC.